The sequence of this T cell receptor (beta chain) was determined in a study of CD8 T cell repertoires and HIV-1 epitope variants. Background on the study: Twenty-five autologous and known Gag and Nef epitope variant peptides each stimulated T cells separately. Controls were a CMV, EBV and flu peptide pool, Ebola AY9 negative control, and no-peptide well. Tested: three Gag epitope families, Nef HW9 and YT9.

The repertoire was sequenced with immunoSEQ multiplex PCR; TCRdb's copy has only in-frame clones and lacks some. The sample includes about 5,200 clones, around 62% of them seen just once. Turning to this clone: The antigen is unknown.

Study findings and constraints: Most of the nine antigen-specific clonotypes appeared cross-reactive to autologous or escape variants.

CDR1 MNHEY and CDR2 SMNVEV come from the germline V gene (reference sequence). V gave up 6 bases and J gave up 4 bases, with 15 bases separating them. This CDR3 contains 15 residues. This clonotype was obtained from a male donor with HIV. The chain combines TRBV27 with TRBJ1-4; a possible D gene is TRBD1 (5 bases). Sequenced material: cultured CD8+ T cells derived from PBMCs. CDR3 residues: CASSRTGTHNEKLFF. As DNA, the CDR3 is TGTGCCAGCAGCCGTACCGGGACCCATAATGAAAAACTGTTTTTT.